The 17 T cell receptor beta chains given below trace back to one sample, sequenced in a study of cytomegalovirus exposure and HLA in healthy donors. The primer mix had 60 Vbeta and 13 Jbeta primers. Data came from immunoSEQ multiplex PCR; TCRdb stores just in-frame clones and leaves some out. The sample is made up of under 200,000 clones, and the top ten hold approximately 2.3% of it. The sample consisted of PBMCs. The receptors come from a man aged 25-45 years in good health and CMV-seronegative.

The chain joins TRBV28 to TRBJ1-1, with 11 bases lining up with TRBD1. Germline lookup yields CDR1 MDHEN and CDR2 SYDVKM. The CDR3 extends over 16 amino acids. V shed 8 bases and J 4 bases; nucleotides not matched to a gene: 12. Here the CDR3 DNA reads TGTGCCAGCCTTACTCCGGGACAGGGGGGTGTCACTGAAGCTTTCTTT. The encoded protein is CASLTPGQGGVTEAFF.

This chain joins TRBV5-1 and TRBJ1-1, with 7 bases aligning to TRBD1. CDR1 and CDR2 from the germline V gene are SGHRS and YFSETQ. The CDR3 consists of 16 residues. The J segment lost 1 base and the V segment lost 5 bases, leaving 11 bases of the junction unmatched. CDR3 in amino acids: CASRPSDRTWNTEAFF. The CDR3 DNA sequence: TGCGCCAGCAGACCTTCGGACAGGACATGGAACACTGAAGCTTTCTTT.

Written as DNA, the CDR3 is TGTGCCAGCTCACCATACTCGGGGAGCTCCTACGAGCAGTACTTC. Translation: CASSPYSGSSYEQYF. The V gene is TRBV18, the J gene TRBJ2-7; possibly TRBD2 for D (5 bases). Germline loops: CDR1 KGHSH, CDR2 LQKENI. The CDR3 is 15 residues long. Trimming shortened V by 2 bases and J by 0 bases, and 11 bases separated the two germline ends.

The chain joins TRBV27 to TRBJ2-1; D is perhaps TRBD1 (5 bases). Germline V gene data show CDR1 as MNHEY and CDR2 as SMNVEV (reference sequence). V shed 6 bases and J shed 10 bases, with 16 bases lying between them. This CDR3 contains 13 residues. The CDR3 region is CASSSSVGQEQFF. The CDR3 nucleotides are TGTGCCAGCAGCAGTTCGGTGGGGCAAGAGCAGTTCTTC.

This rearrangement joins TRBV2 to TRBJ1-5; D is ambiguous. V shed 5 bases and J shed 2 bases, with 7 bases lying between them. CDR3 length: 13 amino acids. The germline CDR1 and CDR2 sequences are SNHLY and FYNNEI. The CDR3 spells CASSPLGNQPQHF. The CDR3 DNA follows: TGTGCCAGCAGTCCACTAGGCAATCAGCCCCAGCATTTT.

The gene calls are TRBV29-1 and TRBJ1-2, with 10 bases that match TRBD1. There are 12 residues in the CDR3. CDR1 is SQVTM, CDR2 ANQGSEA, per germline. V lost 5 bases and J lost 8; bases outside the gene matches: 5. CDR3 sequence reads: CSVLTGGLGYTF. CDR3 coding DNA: TGCAGCGTTTTGACAGGGGGCTTAGGCTACACCTTC.

This sequence joins TRBV28 and TRBJ2-7; maybe TRBD2 (5 bases). Germline V lookup: CDR1 MDHEN, CDR2 SYDVKM. V shed 2 bases and J shed 3 bases, with 11 bases lying between them. The CDR3 contains 14 residues. CDR3 region: CASSLGSGNYEQYF. In DNA, the CDR3 is TGTGCCAGCAGTTTAGGTTCGGGGAACTACGAGCAGTACTTC.

The chain uses TRBV19 and TRBJ1-5; D perhaps matches TRBD1 (6 bases). Germline V gene sequence: CDR1 LNHDA, CDR2 SQIVND (reference sequence). V gave up 8 bases and J gave up 3 bases, with 8 bases separating them. CDR3 length: 12 residues. The CDR3 reads CASGQHNQPQHF. Written as DNA, the CDR3 is TGTGCCAGTGGACAGCACAATCAGCCCCAGCATTTT. Full variable domain (missing parts from reference TRBV19 and TRBJ1-5): DGGITQSPKYLFRKEGQNVTLSCEQNLNHDAMYWYRQDPGQGLRLIYYSQIVNDFQKGDIAEGYSVSREKKESFPLTVTSAQKNPTAFYLCASGQHNQPQHFGDGTRLSIL.

The chain is built from TRBV2 and TRBJ2-7; D may be TRBD2 (5 bases). The germline V gene encodes CDR1 SNHLY and CDR2 FYNNEI. Trimming removed 4 bases from V and 6 bases from J, with 16 bases in between. CDR3 size: 14 residues. CDR3 sequence: CASSGRLHLSEQYF. The CDR3 coding sequence is TGTGCCAGCAGTGGGAGACTACACCTCTCCGAGCAGTACTTC.

This chain connects TRBV30 to TRBJ1-3; unclear D gene. Looked up from germline, CDR1 is GTSNPN and CDR2 is SVGIG (reference sequence). This CDR3 is 13 amino acids long. With 0 bases removed from V and 5 bases from J, the gap between germline ends came to 8 bases. CDR3 sequence: CAWSVSGRNTIYF. CDR3 coding DNA: TGTGCCTGGAGTGTATCGGGGAGAAACACCATATATTTT.

The chain links TRBV2 to TRBJ1-2; TRBD1 aligns across 8 bases. Germline CDR1 reads SNHLY; CDR2 reads FYNNEI. V was pared by 3 bases and J by 2 bases, with 5 bases of the junction left unmatched. The CDR3 totals 15 residues. CDR3 loop: CASSERQGRNYGYTF. The CDR3 nucleotides read TGTGCCAGCAGTGAGAGACAGGGGCGAAACTATGGCTACACCTTC.

This sequence joins TRBV6-1 and TRBJ2-2; 7 bases line up with TRBD1. V gave up 6 bases and J gave up 6 bases; unmatched junction bases: 7. Germline CDR1 is MNHNS and CDR2 is SASEGT. The CDR3 sequence is 14 residues long. CDR3 sequence reads: CASRDRVDAGELFF. The CDR3 bases are TGTGCCAGCAGAGACAGGGTTGACGCCGGGGAGCTGTTTTTT.

The rearrangement joins TRBV27 to TRBJ2-1; 10 bases line up with TRBD2. The CDR3 has 14 amino acids. CDR1 and CDR2 (germline): MNHEY, SMNVEV (reference sequence). V gave up 6 bases and J gave up 6 bases; unmatched junction bases: 5. The DNA of the CDR3 is TGTGCCAGCAGATTAGCGGGAGGATTCAATGAGCAGTTCTTC. This sequence encodes CASRLAGGFNEQFF.

The chain employs TRBV4-2 and TRBJ1-2; no reliable D call. The CDR3 is 15 residues long. The germline V and J ends were trimmed by 0 bases and 4 bases, with 12 bases remaining between them. CDR1 LGHNA and CDR2 YNFKEQ come from the germline V gene. CDR3: CASSQDADITYGYTF. The CDR3 DNA reads TGTGCCAGCAGCCAAGATGCAGATATTACCTATGGCTACACCTTC.

The rearrangement links TRBV7-6 to TRBJ2-1, with 10 bases matching TRBD2. The CDR3 loop spans 15 amino acids. Germline CDR1 reads SGHVS; CDR2 reads FNYEAQ. Trimming at V came to 1 base and at J to 10 bases, leaving 7 bases not matched to a gene. CDR3 residues: CASSLDGTSAWEQFF. The CDR3 nucleotides are TGTGCCAGCAGCTTAGACGGGACTAGCGCATGGGAGCAGTTCTTC.

The chain combines TRBV19 with TRBJ1-5; tentative D call: TRBD1 (6 bases). Trimming removed 4 bases at V and 0 bases at J, with 16 bases between. Germline V gives CDR1 LNHDA, CDR2 SQIVND (reference sequence). The CDR3 spans 17 residues. CDR3 nucleotide sequence: TGTGCCAGTAGTACGATAAAACAGGGATCTAGCAATCAGCCCCAGCATTTT. Protein sequence: CASSTIKQGSSNQPQHF.

The rearrangement joins TRBV4-1 to TRBJ2-1, with a weak D call TRBD2 (6 bases). The V gene's germline CDR1 is MGHRA and CDR2 YSYEKL. The CDR3 sequence is 15 residues long. V lost 0 bases and J 2 bases, leaving 8 bases between the germline ends. CDR3 protein: CASSQESGPYNEQFF. CDR3 bases: TGCGCCAGCAGCCAAGAAAGCGGGCCCTACAATGAGCAGTTCTTC.